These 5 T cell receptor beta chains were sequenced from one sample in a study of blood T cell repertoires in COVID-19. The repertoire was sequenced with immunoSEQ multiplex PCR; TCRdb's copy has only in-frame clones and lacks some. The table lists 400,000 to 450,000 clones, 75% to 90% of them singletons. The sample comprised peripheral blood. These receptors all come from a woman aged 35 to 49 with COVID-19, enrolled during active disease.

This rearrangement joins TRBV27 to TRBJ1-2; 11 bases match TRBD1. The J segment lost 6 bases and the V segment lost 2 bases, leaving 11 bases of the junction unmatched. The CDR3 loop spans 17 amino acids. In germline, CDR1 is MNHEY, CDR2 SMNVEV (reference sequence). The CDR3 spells CASSLRLLGQGADGYTF. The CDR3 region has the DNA TGTGCCAGCAGTTTACGTCTTCTCGGACAGGGGGCAGATGGCTACACCTTC.

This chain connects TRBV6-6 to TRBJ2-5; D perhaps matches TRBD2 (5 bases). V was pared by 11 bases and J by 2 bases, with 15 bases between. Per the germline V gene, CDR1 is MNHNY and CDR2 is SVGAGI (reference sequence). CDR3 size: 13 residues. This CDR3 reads CARRNGDQETQYF. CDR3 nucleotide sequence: TGTGCCCGGAGGAACGGCGATCAAGAGACCCAGTACTTC.

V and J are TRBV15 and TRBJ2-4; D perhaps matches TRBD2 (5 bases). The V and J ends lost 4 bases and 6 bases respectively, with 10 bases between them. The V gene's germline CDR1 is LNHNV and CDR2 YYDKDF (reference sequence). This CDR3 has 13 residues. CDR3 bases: TGTGCCACCAGCACCAATGAGGGAAACATTCAGTACTTC. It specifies CATSTNEGNIQYF. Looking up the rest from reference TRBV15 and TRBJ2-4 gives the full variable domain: DAMVIQNPRYQVTQFGKPVTLSCSQTLNHNVMYWYQQKSSQAPKLLFHYYDKDFNNEADTPDNFQSRRPNTSFCFLDIRSPGLGDTAMYLCATSTNEGNIQYFGAGTRLSVL.

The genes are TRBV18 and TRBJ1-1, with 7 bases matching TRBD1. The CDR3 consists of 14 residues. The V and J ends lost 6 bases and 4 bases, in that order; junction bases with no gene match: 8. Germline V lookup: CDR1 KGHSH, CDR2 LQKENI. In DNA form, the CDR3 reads TGTGCCAGCTCGACAGGGACCGGTGGCACTGAAGCTTTCTTT. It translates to CASSTGTGGTEAFF.

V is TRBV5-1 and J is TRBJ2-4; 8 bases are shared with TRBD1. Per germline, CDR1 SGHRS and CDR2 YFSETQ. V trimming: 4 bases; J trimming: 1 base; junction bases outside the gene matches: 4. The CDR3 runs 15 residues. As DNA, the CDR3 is TGCGCCAGCAGCAGCGGACAGGGTGCCAAAAACATTCAGTACTTC. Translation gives CASSSGQGAKNIQYF.